This passage covers 22 T cell receptor beta chains from one sample sequenced in a study of blood T cell repertoires in COVID-19. Profiling relied on immunoSEQ multiplex PCR, and the TCRdb table lists in-frame clones only, not all of them. The sample holds 250,000 to 300,000 clones, 87% seen once. The sample was peripheral blood. The receptors come from a woman aged 45-60 years who had recovered from COVID-19.

The chain joins TRBV2 to TRBJ2-1, with 8 bases identical to TRBD1. The germline CDR1 and CDR2 sequences are SNHLY and FYNNEI. The CDR3 extends over 13 amino acids. V shed 4 bases, J shed 6 bases, and the junction held 2 bases outside the gene matches. Here the CDR3 reads CASSVTGGNEQFF. CDR3 nucleotide sequence: TGTGCCAGCAGTGTAACAGGGGGCAATGAGCAGTTCTTC.

This chain joins TRBV5-1 and TRBJ1-1; 7 positions agree with TRBD1. Germline V gives CDR1 SGHRS, CDR2 YFSETQ. The CDR3 runs to 14 residues. With V trimmed by 4 bases and J by 0 bases, 3 bases remained unmatched. The CDR3 loop reads CASSVTGVNTEAFF. Written as DNA, the CDR3 is TGCGCCAGCAGCGTCACAGGGGTGAACACTGAAGCTTTCTTT.

V is TRBV6-2 or TRBV6-3 and J is TRBJ2-1, with TRBD1 matching over 11 bases. The junction had 12 bases not matched to a gene; V was cut back by 5 bases and J by 6 bases. Germline loops: CDR1 MNHEY, CDR2 SVGEGT. The CDR3 length is 17 residues. CDR3 in DNA: TGTGCCAGCAGTCAACGGACAGGGGGCGTTTTTGGCAATGAGCAGTTCTTC. Translated: CASSQRTGGVFGNEQFF.

CDR3 nucleotides: TGTGCCAGCAGCCCTCAGGGGCTGAGTAATGAAAAACTGTTTTTT. Translation gives CASSPQGLSNEKLFF. The chain joins TRBV3-1 (or the pseudogene TRBV3-2) to TRBJ1-4, with a tentative D call TRBD1 (6 bases). Trimming took 4 bases from V and 4 from J, leaving 13 bases between them. Germline loops: CDR1 LGHDT, CDR2 YNNKEL (reference sequence). CDR3 length: 15 residues.

The J gene is TRBJ1-1, the V gene TRBV5-6; 7 positions match TRBD1. This CDR3 has 15 amino acids. J was trimmed by 2 bases and V by 6 bases; bases with no gene match: 10. The germline V gene has CDR1 SGHDT and CDR2 YYEEEE. CDR3 nucleotide sequence: TGTGCCAGCACCCCGACAGGGAAGGGTAACACTGAAGCTTTCTTT. Its protein is CASTPTGKGNTEAFF.

The rearrangement links TRBV27 to TRBJ2-7, with D hard to call. CDR1 MNHEY and CDR2 SMNVEV come from the germline V gene (reference sequence). The CDR3 extends over 14 amino acids. Trimming removed 5 bases from V and 2 bases from J, with 13 bases in between. In nucleotides, the CDR3 is TGTGCCAGCAGTCCTCGCGGTAAGGCCTACGAGCAGTACTTC. It translates to CASSPRGKAYEQYF.

V is TRBV9 and J is TRBJ2-1, with D maybe TRBD2 (6 bases). Trimming shortened V by 4 bases and J by 3 bases, and 11 bases separated the two germline ends. The germline V gene has CDR1 SGDLS and CDR2 YYNGEE. This CDR3 has 14 residues. The CDR3 reads CASSRLGNYNEQFF. DNA for the CDR3: TGTGCCAGCAGCCGACTAGGAAACTACAATGAGCAGTTCTTC.

This chain uses TRBV6-1 with TRBJ1-2; no reliable D call. CDR3 size: 14 residues. CDR1 is MNHNS, CDR2 SASEGT, per germline. The V and J ends lost 7 bases and 3 bases respectively, with 15 bases between them. The CDR3 region has the DNA TGTGCCAGCACCTGGGAGGGAATGGACTATGGCTACACCTTC. Translated, it gives CASTWEGMDYGYTF.

The V gene is TRBV7-9, the J gene TRBJ2-7, with 8 bases matching TRBD1. With V trimmed by 4 bases and J by 1 base, 3 bases remained unmatched. The CDR3 runs 14 residues. Germline lookup yields CDR1 SEHNR and CDR2 FQNEAQ (reference sequence). CDR3 protein: CASSWGQDSYEQYF. In nucleotides, the CDR3 is TGTGCCAGCAGCTGGGGACAGGATTCCTACGAGCAGTACTTC.

The chain has TRBV7-2 and TRBJ2-4; TRBD1 aligns across 10 bases. From germline, CDR1 is SGHTA and CDR2 FQGNSA. The CDR3 sequence is 15 residues long. The trim removed 5 bases at V and 7 bases at J, leaving 8 bases unmatched. CDR3 bases: TGTGCCAGCAGCCGTCTGGGGACAGGGGCCAACATTCAGTACTTC. Protein: CASSRLGTGANIQYF.

The chain uses TRBV25-1 and TRBJ2-5, with 7 bases matching TRBD2. Germline lookup yields CDR1 MGHDK and CDR2 SYGVNS. The trim removed 3 bases at V and 2 bases at J, leaving 12 bases unmatched. This CDR3 has 17 amino acids. CDR3 sequence: CASSEGGRGSLQETQYF. The CDR3 nucleotides are TGTGCCAGCAGTGAGGGGGGGAGAGGCAGCTTACAAGAGACCCAGTACTTC.

This clone was seen a few times. Here the CDR3 reads CASSTTGSNQPQHF. The CDR3 nucleotides read TGTGCCAGCAGTACGACAGGTAGCAATCAGCCCCAGCATTTT. V gene TRBV25-1 combines with J gene TRBJ1-5, with TRBD1 as a possible D gene (6 bases). V lost 5 bases, J lost 0 bases, and 8 bases lay in between. The CDR3 runs to 14 residues. The germline V gene has CDR1 MGHDK and CDR2 SYGVNS.

The rearrangement uses TRBV3-1 (or the pseudogene TRBV3-2) and TRBJ2-1; 7 bases fit TRBD1. CDR3 size: 15 residues. V lost 4 bases to trimming and J lost 0 bases; unmatched junction nucleotides: 3. Germline CDR1 LGHDT, CDR2 YNNKEL (reference sequence). CDR3 loop: CASSPTGISYNEQFF. Here the CDR3 DNA reads TGTGCCAGCAGCCCGACAGGGATCTCCTACAATGAGCAGTTCTTC.

This clone was counted a single time. The chain combines TRBV3-1 (or the pseudogene TRBV3-2) with TRBJ1-1; possible D gene TRBD1, 5 bases. Germline assignment: CDR1 LGHDT and CDR2 YNNKEL (reference sequence). This CDR3 has 13 amino acids. V shed 5 bases and J shed 5 bases, with 12 bases lying between them. The CDR3 DNA follows: TGTGCCAGCAGCGACTTTCGGGGGACTGAAGCTTTCTTT. Its protein is CASSDFRGTEAFF.

The chain couples TRBV13 to TRBJ2-1; tentatively, D is TRBD1 (6 bases). This CDR3 has 15 amino acids. Trimming stripped 6 bases from V and 6 bases from J, with 18 bases between. Germline-derived CDR1 and CDR2 are PRHDT and FYEKMQ (reference sequence). The CDR3 loop is CASSSFYQGINEQFF. In nucleotides, the CDR3 is TGTGCCAGCAGTTCCTTTTATCAGGGGATCAATGAGCAGTTCTTC.

The CDR3 reads CASSPAGTGGDYGYTF. The CDR3, as DNA: TGTGCCAGCTCACCGGCCGGGACAGGGGGAGACTATGGCTACACCTTC. The chain joins TRBV18 to TRBJ1-2; 11 bases line up with TRBD1. The CDR3 contains 16 residues. Germline CDR1 and CDR2: KGHSH and LQKENI. J lost 3 bases, V lost 3 bases, and 6 bases had no gene match.

This rearrangement joins TRBV5-1 to TRBJ2-7; D possibly corresponds to TRBD1 (5 bases). The V gene lost 0 bases and the J gene lost 3 bases, with 7 bases spanning the gap. Germline-derived CDR1 and CDR2 are SGHRS and YFSETQ. The CDR3 sequence is 13 residues long. CDR3 sequence (DNA): TGCGCCAGCAGCTTGGTGACAGACTACGAGCAGTACTTC. Amino acids: CASSLVTDYEQYF.

J is TRBJ1-2 and V is TRBV5-4; 7 bases are a match to TRBD1. The CDR3 is 15 amino acids. The V and J ends lost 5 bases and 1 base, in that order; junction bases with no gene match: 8. Looked up from germline, CDR1 is SGHNT and CDR2 is YYREEE (reference sequence). This CDR3 is CASSPTGEFNYGYTF. The CDR3, as DNA: TGTGCCAGCAGTCCCACAGGGGAATTTAACTATGGCTACACCTTC.

This chain links TRBV28 with TRBJ1-2, with D unresolved. V lost 7 bases and J lost 7, with 22 bases in between. CDR3 length: 15 amino acids. CDR1 and CDR2 from the germline V gene are MDHEN and SYDVKM. The chain's CDR3 is CASTDYRGRLGGYTF. In nucleotides, the CDR3 is TGTGCCAGCACCGATTACCGAGGGCGCTTGGGTGGCTACACCTTC.

The count of this clone is one. The V call is TRBV30, the J call TRBJ1-6; unclear D gene. Germline-derived CDR1 and CDR2 are GTSNPN and SVGIG (reference sequence). CDR3 length: 13 amino acids. Trimming took 8 bases from V and 5 from J, leaving 13 bases between them. The CDR3 is CALWAENNSPLHF. Here the CDR3 DNA reads TGTGCCCTTTGGGCAGAAAATAATTCACCCCTCCACTTT.

The rearrangement uses TRBV6-1 and TRBJ2-1; D is perhaps TRBD2 (5 bases). V was pared by 0 bases and J by 5 bases, with 11 bases between. The germline V gene encodes CDR1 MNHNS and CDR2 SASEGT. The CDR3 runs 15 residues. The CDR3 loop reads CASSEASAGNNEQFF. DNA for the CDR3: TGTGCCAGCAGTGAAGCATCGGCCGGGAACAATGAGCAGTTCTTC.

V gene TRBV27 combines with J gene TRBJ1-5, with D possibly matching TRBD1 (6 bases). Trimming removed 4 bases from V and 5 bases from J, with 9 bases in between. The germline CDR1 and CDR2 sequences are MNHEY and SMNVEV (reference sequence). The CDR3 extends over 13 amino acids. CDR3 coding DNA: TGTGCCAGCAGTTATCACAGGGATCAGCCCCAGCATTTT. Residues: CASSYHRDQPQHF.